What follows is one T cell receptor beta chain and its context. Its target is unknown. The data belong to a study of T cell responses to AZD1222 COVID-19 vaccine. Study outcomes and limitations: In all cases, repertoires were sampled only after the peak T cell response.

V lost 3 bases and J lost 10; bases outside the gene matches: 6. Looked up from germline, CDR1 is LNHDA and CDR2 is SQIVND (reference sequence). This CDR3 is 14 amino acids long. The assay was immunoSEQ multiplex PCR, and TCRdb's table has in-frame clones only and misses some. The sample contains over 150,000 clones, more than 90% of which appear only once. The receptor's source is an adult in good health. The chain links TRBV19 to TRBJ1-6, with 7 bases fitting TRBD1. The sample was peripheral blood, taken on day 0 of AZD1222 vaccination. The CDR3 nucleotides are TGTGCCAGTAGTATTCCGGGGACAGCCTCACCCCTCCACTTT. It is translated as CASSIPGTASPLHF.